Shown below are 31 T cell receptor beta chains from a single sample sequenced in a study of blood T cell repertoires in COVID-19. Repertoires were generated with immunoSEQ multiplex PCR, while TCRdb's copy carries only in-frame clones and drops some. The data contain 59,000 or so clones, approximately 79% of them seen just once; the ten biggest clones take up roughly 3%. The material sequenced was peripheral blood. Receptors were obtained from a man aged 55 to 70 with acute or convalescent COVID-19.

Details on this clone: Compared with germline, one end of the junction differs, possibly owing to a read error. V usage is TRBV7-2 and J usage is TRBJ2-5; D remains ambiguous. The CDR3 is 14 residues long. Per the germline V gene, CDR1 is SGHTA and CDR2 is FQGNSA. CDR3 DNA: TGTGCCAGCAGCTTATTGAGCCTTCAAGAGGCCCAGTACTTC. This sequence encodes CASSLLSLQEAQYF.

This chain connects TRBV27 to TRBJ2-1; 9 bases match TRBD2. Losses at the gene ends were 6 bases for V and 2 bases for J; bases not matched to a gene: 14. The CDR3 has 18 amino acids. CDR1 is MNHEY, CDR2 SMNVEV, per germline (reference sequence). The CDR3 DNA reads TGTGCCAGCAGCATAACGGCCCGGGTAGCGGGAGCCTACAATGAGCAGTTCTTC. Protein: CASSITARVAGAYNEQFF.

The gene calls are TRBV28 and TRBJ2-2; 8 bases are a match to TRBD2. This CDR3 spans 16 amino acids. Per the germline V gene, CDR1 is MDHEN and CDR2 is SYDVKM. Trimming removed 8 bases from V and 3 bases from J; junction bases left unmatched: 11. The DNA for the CDR3 is TGTGCCAGCGACAGTATTAGCGGGAAATACACCGGGGAGCTGTTTTTT. Translated: CASDSISGKYTGELFF.

J is TRBJ2-7 and V is TRBV10-3, with a weak D call TRBD2 (6 bases). Per the germline V gene, CDR1 is ENHRY and CDR2 is SYGVKD. V was trimmed by 11 bases and J by 5 bases, leaving 13 bases between them. The CDR3 is 11 residues long. CDR3 DNA sequence: TGTGCCGCCGGGAGTCCTGACGAGCAGTACTTC. This translates into CAAGSPDEQYF.

The V gene is TRBV21-1, the J gene TRBJ2-1; the table's TRBD2 call for D was not verified on the DNA. TRBV21-1 is noted as a pseudogene. The CDR3 has 19 amino acids. CDR3 nucleotides: TGTGCCAGCAGCAAACCCCCACTCCTGACTAGCGGGAGGGCCGGTGAGCAGTTCTTC. Translated, it gives CASSKPPLLTSGRAGEQFF.

The rearrangement links TRBV7-2 to TRBJ1-2, with D hard to call. Trimming shortened V by 5 bases and J by 4 bases, and 17 bases separated the two germline ends. CDR1 and CDR2 from the germline V gene are SGHTA and FQGNSA. The CDR3 loop spans 15 amino acids. The CDR3 DNA follows: TGTGCCAGCAGCCTAAGTATGACGGCGGTCTATGGCTACACCTTC. It encodes CASSLSMTAVYGYTF. Combining the CDR3 with reference TRBV7-2 and TRBJ1-2 gives the whole variable domain GAGVSQSPSNKVTEKGKDVELRCDPISGHTALYWYRQSLGQGLEFLIYFQGNSAPDKSGLPSDRFSAERTGGSVSTLTIQRTQQEDSAVYLCASSLSMTAVYGYTFGSGTRLTVV.

This sequence joins TRBV2 and TRBJ2-7; a weak D match, TRBD2 (5 bases). The germline gives CDR1 SNHLY, CDR2 FYNNEI. V was clipped by 0 bases and J by 5 bases, with 11 bases between them. CDR3 length: 14 residues. The CDR3 is CASSEARARDEQYF. In nucleotides, the CDR3 is TGTGCCAGCAGTGAAGCGAGGGCTAGAGACGAGCAGTACTTC.

This chain uses TRBV4-3 with TRBJ2-2; no definite D call. CDR1 is LGHNA and CDR2 is YSLEER in the germline V gene. V was clipped by 4 bases and J by 7 bases, with 13 bases between them. The CDR3 loop spans 14 amino acids. Here the CDR3 reads CASSLQEVGGELFF. For the CDR3, the DNA is TGCGCCAGCAGCCTCCAAGAGGTGGGCGGGGAGCTGTTTTTT.

V is TRBV19 and J is TRBJ1-6; perhaps TRBD1 as D (6 bases). The V end lost 6 bases, the J end lost 7 bases, and 16 bases lay between the germline ends. The CDR3 length is 15 residues. Germline V CDR1 and CDR2: LNHDA, SQIVND (reference sequence). The CDR3 reads CASRPTGRGNSPLHF. CDR3 in DNA: TGTGCCAGTAGGCCCACAGGGCGAGGAAATTCACCCCTCCACTTT.

The chain combines TRBV25-1 with TRBJ1-6; D is undetermined. CDR1 and CDR2 (germline): MGHDK, SYGVNS. The length of the CDR3 is 13 residues. Trimming removed 1 base from V and 8 bases from J, with 6 bases in between. The CDR3: CASSESPDSPLHF. CDR3 in DNA: TGTGCCAGCAGTGAATCCCCGGATTCACCCCTCCACTTT.

This clone was seen just once. The V call is TRBV19, the J call TRBJ1-1; TRBD1 might be the D (5 bases). Germline V gene lookup returns CDR1 LNHDA and CDR2 SQIVND (reference sequence). The V end was cut by 5 bases, the J end by 1 base, with 11 bases between. The length of the CDR3 is 14 residues. The CDR3 loop reads CASSARGGNTEAFF. As DNA, the CDR3 is TGTGCCAGTAGTGCACGGGGGGGGAACACTGAAGCTTTCTTT.

This chain uses TRBV28 with TRBJ2-1; maybe TRBD2 (6 bases). There are 14 residues in the CDR3. The germline CDR1 and CDR2 sequences are MDHEN and SYDVKM. V gave up 6 bases and J gave up 4 bases, with 13 bases separating them. The CDR3 bases are TGTGCCAGCAGAACCGGGACTGATTACAATGAGCAGTTCTTC. Its translation is CASRTGTDYNEQFF.

The chain links TRBV12-3 or TRBV12-4 to TRBJ2-7; D is uncertain. This CDR3 contains 12 residues. V gave up 3 bases and J gave up 1 base, with 4 bases separating them. The CDR3 reads CASSFVSYEQYF. The CDR3, as DNA: TGTGCCAGCAGTTTTGTATCCTACGAGCAGTACTTC.

CDR3 nucleotide sequence: TGTGCCAGCAGTATCGAGCCCCAGCAGTTCTTC. As protein: CASSIEPQQFF. The chain carries TRBV28 and TRBJ2-1; unclear D gene. V shed 5 bases and J shed 11 bases, with 10 bases lying between them. The length of the CDR3 is 11 residues. Germline V lookup: CDR1 MDHEN, CDR2 SYDVKM.

The chain recombines TRBV7-8 with TRBJ1-2, with D unresolved. This CDR3 spans 12 amino acids. Germline V CDR1 and CDR2: SGHVS, FQNEAQ. Trimming cost V 5 bases and J 8 bases, with 12 bases left between them. CDR3 DNA sequence: TGTGCCAGCAGCCTTATTCGGTACGGCTACACCTTC. Encoded protein: CASSLIRYGYTF. The whole variable domain, filled in from reference TRBV7-8 and TRBJ1-2, reads GAGVSQSPRYKVAKRGQDVALRCDPISGHVSLFWYQQALGQGPEFLTYFQNEAQLDKSGLPSDRFFAERPEGSVSTLKIQRTQQEDSAVYLCASSLIRYGYTFGSGTRLTVV.

The rearrangement uses TRBV7-8 and TRBJ2-2, with 9 bases fitting TRBD2. The germline V gene has CDR1 SGHVS and CDR2 FQNEAQ. V shed 0 bases and J 4 bases; nucleotides not matched to a gene: 3. This CDR3 comprises 16 residues. CDR3 DNA: TGTGCCAGCAGCTTAGCGGGACTAGCTTTCACCGGGGAGCTGTTTTTT. Translated: CASSLAGLAFTGELFF.

The chain joins TRBV24-1 to TRBJ1-5, with 7 bases aligning to TRBD1. J was trimmed by 7 bases and V by 3 bases; bases with no gene match: 5. Per germline, CDR1 KGHDR and CDR2 SFDVKD. This CDR3 is built from 14 residues. The CDR3 protein is CATSDKGGQQPQHF. The CDR3 coding sequence is TGTGCCACCAGTGATAAAGGGGGCCAACAGCCCCAGCATTTT.

The chain employs TRBV28 and TRBJ2-7; 7 bases align to TRBD2. CDR1 is MDHEN and CDR2 is SYDVKM in the germline V gene. With 7 bases clipped from V and 0 bases from J, the junction kept 12 bases outside the gene matches. The CDR3 consists of 16 residues. CDR3: CASTPLLATRSYEQYF. The CDR3 region has the DNA TGTGCCAGCACCCCCCTACTAGCGACCCGCTCCTACGAGCAGTACTTC.

The CDR3 is CASSPYSTNEKLFF. For the CDR3, the DNA is TGTGCCAGCTCACCGTACTCAACTAATGAAAAACTGTTTTTT. The genes are TRBV18 and TRBJ1-4; no definite D call. This CDR3 spans 14 amino acids. V lost 3 bases and J 0 bases, leaving 5 bases between the germline ends. CDR1 and CDR2 from the germline V gene are KGHSH and LQKENI.

The rearrangement links TRBV15 to TRBJ1-2; D uncertain. The CDR3 sequence is 13 residues long. The V end lost 1 base, the J end lost 8 bases, and 11 bases lay between the germline ends. Looked up from germline, CDR1 is LNHNV and CDR2 is YYDKDF (reference sequence). The CDR3 bases are TGTGCCACCAGCAGAGGGAGAGGCAACGGCTACACCTTC. Protein: CATSRGRGNGYTF.

The rearrangement links TRBV6-5 to TRBJ2-3; D is perhaps TRBD2 (6 bases). Germline V gene sequence: CDR1 MNHEY, CDR2 SVGAGI. The V and J ends lost 5 bases and 2 bases respectively, with 14 bases between them. This CDR3 contains 15 residues. CDR3 nucleotide sequence: TGTGCCAGCAGTCCCCGGGGGATTCCCACAGATACGCAGTATTTT. Amino acids: CASSPRGIPTDTQYF.

This clone was seen a single time. The rearrangement joins TRBV7-6 to TRBJ2-3, with TRBD2 identical over 8 bases. CDR1 is SGHVS, CDR2 FNYEAQ, per germline. Germline trimming cut 6 bases from V and 0 bases from J; bases unmatched to any gene: 5. The CDR3 covers 15 residues. As DNA, the CDR3 is TGTGCCAGCAGGCGTACTAGCGGAAGCACAGATACGCAGTATTTT. Encoded protein: CASRRTSGSTDTQYF.

This sequence joins TRBV5-8 and TRBJ1-1; no clear D. Germline assignment: CDR1 SGHTS and CDR2 YDEGEE. The CDR3 runs 16 residues. V lost 1 base to trimming and J lost 1 base, with 14 bases between them. CDR3 in DNA: TGTGCCAGCAGCTTGCGGTTGGGCCCGAAGAACACTGAAGCTTTCTTT. Encoded protein: CASSLRLGPKNTEAFF.

The V call is TRBV20-1, the J call TRBJ2-7; D is perhaps TRBD2 (6 bases). With 3 bases removed from V and 1 base from J, the gap between germline ends came to 19 bases. The CDR3 extends over 16 amino acids. Germline-derived CDR1 and CDR2 are DFQATT and SNEGSKA (reference sequence). The CDR3 is CSASGGLWTTSYEQYF. The DNA of the CDR3 is TGCAGTGCTAGTGGCGGACTATGGACTACTTCCTACGAGCAGTACTTC.

In its sample, this clone was seen once. V gene TRBV7-3 combines with J gene TRBJ1-4; weak D call: TRBD1 (6 bases). Trimming took 5 bases from V and 8 from J, leaving 21 bases between them. The CDR3 contains 16 residues. CDR1 is SGHTA and CDR2 is FQGTGA in the germline V gene. The CDR3 DNA is TGTGCCAGCAGCCCTAACCTCAGGGGCCCAGGGGAAAAACTGTTTTTT. Protein product: CASSPNLRGPGEKLFF.

This chain connects TRBV7-2 to TRBJ1-5; D unresolved. This CDR3 has 13 amino acids. Germline CDR1 and CDR2: SGHTA and FQGNSA. V was clipped by 0 bases and J by 7 bases, with 7 bases between them. This CDR3 reads CASSLATRQPQHF. CDR3 sequence (DNA): TGTGCCAGCAGCTTAGCGACGAGGCAGCCCCAGCATTTT.

The V and J genes are TRBV6-5 and TRBJ1-3, with D perhaps TRBD1 (5 bases). The V end lost 7 bases, the J end lost 4 bases, and 14 bases lay between the germline ends. Per the germline V gene, CDR1 is MNHEY and CDR2 is SVGAGI. The CDR3 contains 14 residues. This CDR3 is CASTPGGSGNTIYF. The CDR3 nucleotides are TGTGCCAGCACCCCCGGGGGGAGCGGAAACACCATATATTTT.

The gene calls are TRBV27 and TRBJ2-1; D perhaps matches TRBD2 (6 bases). This CDR3 is 15 amino acids long. From germline, CDR1 is MNHEY and CDR2 SMNVEV (reference sequence). The V gene lost 3 bases and the J gene lost 1 base, with 10 bases spanning the gap. As DNA, the CDR3 is TGTGCCAGCAGTTTGGGTAGCGGATCCTACAATGAGCAGTTCTTC. It yields the protein CASSLGSGSYNEQFF.

The chain joins TRBV10-3 to TRBJ2-7; TRBD2 is a possible D gene (6 bases). Trimming took 0 bases from V and 2 from J, leaving 14 bases between them. Germline CDR1 reads ENHRY; CDR2 reads SYGVKD. The CDR3 is 16 amino acids. The CDR3, as DNA: TGTGCCATCAGTGAGTCCCGACTAGTCGGGACCTACGAGCAGTACTTC. Translation: CAISESRLVGTYEQYF.

This sequence joins TRBV6-2 or TRBV6-3 and TRBJ1-1; D call uncertain. CDR3 length equals 14 residues. Trimming took off 0 bases at V and 5 bases at J, with 10 bases between the two ends. Germline V CDR1 and CDR2: MNHEY, SVGEGT. In nucleotides, the CDR3 is TGTGCCAGCAGTTACTCGAGATCGGGGACTGAAGCTTTCTTT. This codes for CASSYSRSGTEAFF.

This clone was detected only once. The chain has TRBV7-3 and TRBJ2-1; D remains ambiguous. Germline V CDR1 and CDR2: SGHTA, FQGTGA. Trimming pared 1 base from V and 4 bases from J, leaving 5 bases between. This CDR3 contains 13 residues. In DNA, the CDR3 is TGTGCCAGCAGCTTAAACGGTTACAATGAGCAGTTCTTC. Amino acids: CASSLNGYNEQFF.